One and the same sample provided the 22 T cell receptor beta chains below, sequenced in a study of OX40 agonist ivuxolimab in advanced cancers. Measured with immunoSEQ multiplex PCR; TCRdb has only the in-frame clones, and not every one. The table has 35,000 to 45,000 clones, 85% to 95% seen once. Sample: CD4+ or CD8+ T cells sorted from blood, taken in a trial of the OX40 agonist ivuxolimab. The source is an adult with an advanced solid tumor such as melanoma, head and neck, liver or kidney cancer.

The V and J genes are TRBV30 and TRBJ1-1; 10 bases map to TRBD1. In germline, CDR1 is GTSNPN, CDR2 SVGIG (reference sequence). This CDR3 has 12 amino acids. With V trimmed by 6 bases and J by 5 bases, 3 bases remained unmatched. In nucleotides, the CDR3 is TGTGCCTGCGTGGACAGGGGGACTGAAGCTTTCTTT. Translating gives CACVDRGTEAFF.

The chain uses TRBV7-8 and TRBJ1-2; tentatively, D is TRBD1 (5 bases). The CDR3 has 17 amino acids. Germline V gene lookup returns CDR1 SGHVS and CDR2 FQNEAQ. V was trimmed by 5 bases and J by 0 bases, leaving 19 bases between them. CDR3 protein: CASSPWDAQLPNYGYTF. CDR3 DNA: TGTGCCAGCAGCCCGTGGGACGCTCAACTACCTAACTATGGCTACACCTTC. Variable domain in full (rest from reference TRBV7-8 and TRBJ1-2): GAGVSQSPRYKVAKRGQDVALRCDPISGHVSLFWYQQALGQGPEFLTYFQNEAQLDKSGLPSDRFFAERPEGSVSTLKIQRTQQEDSAVYLCASSPWDAQLPNYGYTFGSGTRLTVV.

The rearrangement uses TRBV5-6 and TRBJ2-7; 7 positions match TRBD1. The trim removed 1 base at V and 2 bases at J, leaving 6 bases unmatched. The CDR3 has 15 residues. Looked up from germline, CDR1 is SGHDT and CDR2 is YYEEEE. The CDR3: CASSLSWGTAYEQYF. Here the CDR3 DNA reads TGTGCCAGCAGCTTGTCCTGGGGGACAGCCTACGAGCAGTACTTC.

The rearrangement joins TRBV28 to TRBJ1-1; TRBD1 matches 10 bases. The germline gives CDR1 MDHEN, CDR2 SYDVKM. J gave up 3 bases and V 4 bases, and 11 bases lay outside the gene matches. The CDR3 loop spans 17 amino acids. This CDR3 is CASSSPGQGWVDTEAFF. Here the CDR3 DNA reads TGTGCCAGCAGTTCACCGGGACAGGGGTGGGTAGACACTGAAGCTTTCTTT.

The gene calls are TRBV6-5 and TRBJ1-1; the D gene is possibly TRBD1 (5 bases). CDR1 MNHEY and CDR2 SVGAGI come from the germline V gene. The V gene lost 5 bases and the J gene lost 3 bases, with 16 bases spanning the gap. The CDR3 totals 15 residues. CDR3 sequence reads: CASSRQGWGDTEAFF. Written as DNA, the CDR3 is TGTGCCAGCAGTCGGCAGGGCTGGGGGGACACTGAAGCTTTCTTT.

This clone was seen once. The chain employs TRBV10-3 and TRBJ2-3; 14 bases agree with TRBD2. Germline CDR1 reads ENHRY; CDR2 reads SYGVKD. The CDR3 totals 18 residues. V lost 6 bases, J lost 3 bases, and 11 bases stayed unmatched. The CDR3 loop reads CAIRSGTSGSTATDTQYF. DNA of the CDR3: TGTGCCATCAGATCCGGGACTAGCGGGAGCACGGCTACAGATACGCAGTATTTT.

The rearrangement links TRBV7-9 to TRBJ1-2, with D unclear. CDR3 length: 15 residues. Trimming removed 4 bases at V and 3 bases at J, with 15 bases between. The germline CDR1 and CDR2 sequences are SEHNR and FQNEAQ (reference sequence). CDR3 amino acids: CASSSSIDTYYGYTF. CDR3 sequence (DNA): TGTGCCAGCAGCTCTTCTATCGACACGTACTATGGCTACACCTTC. The full variable domain, its missing parts supplied by reference TRBV7-9 and TRBJ1-2, is DTGVSQNPRHKITKRGQNVTFRCDPISEHNRLYWYRQTLGQGPEFLTYFQNEAQLEKSRLLSDRFSAERPKGSFSTLEIQRTEQGDSAMYLCASSSSIDTYYGYTFGSGTRLTVV.

This rearrangement joins TRBV29-1 to TRBJ2-3; D is tentatively TRBD1 or TRBD2 (6 bases each). Trimming left V 4 bases short and J 5 bases short, with 13 bases between. The length of the CDR3 is 13 residues. From germline, CDR1 is SQVTM and CDR2 ANQGSEA. The chain's CDR3 is CSVVGGLIDTQYF. The DNA of the CDR3 is TGCAGCGTTGTAGGGGGGCTGATAGATACGCAGTATTTT.

The chain carries TRBV7-9 and TRBJ2-1; 8 bases align to TRBD2. This CDR3 has 16 amino acids. Trimming took 0 bases from V and 3 from J; bases not matched to a gene: 4. From germline, CDR1 is SEHNR and CDR2 FQNEAQ (reference sequence). CDR3 region: CASSLAGLGFYNEQFF. CDR3 in DNA: TGTGCCAGCAGCTTAGCGGGACTAGGGTTCTACAATGAGCAGTTCTTC. Full variable domain (remainder filled in from reference TRBV7-9 and TRBJ2-1): DTGVSQNPRHKITKRGQNVTFRCDPISEHNRLYWYRQTLGQGPEFLTYFQNEAQLEKSRLLSDRFSAERPKGSFSTLEIQRTEQGDSAMYLCASSLAGLGFYNEQFFGPGTRLTVL.

The chain joins TRBV4-2 to TRBJ2-7; 11 positions match TRBD2. The CDR3 spans 17 residues. CDR1 and CDR2 (germline): LGHNA, YNFKEQ. J lost 3 bases, V lost 1 base, and 8 bases had no gene match. The CDR3 DNA is TGTGCCAGCAGCCAAGTCTCGGGACTAGCGGACAACTACGAGCAGTACTTC. Amino acid sequence: CASSQVSGLADNYEQYF.

The gene calls are TRBV14 and TRBJ1-4; TRBD1 matches 7 bases. The CDR3 covers 13 residues. Trimming at V came to 10 bases and at J to 4 bases, leaving 6 bases not matched to a gene. The germline gives CDR1 SGHDN, CDR2 FVKESK. Here the CDR3 reads CANTRQGNEKLFF. CDR3 DNA sequence: TGTGCCAATACTAGACAGGGTAATGAAAAACTGTTTTTT.

This rearrangement joins TRBV9 to TRBJ2-1; TRBD2 matches at 8 bases. CDR3 length: 16 amino acids. J lost 0 bases, V lost 4 bases, and 6 bases had no gene match. CDR1 is SGDLS and CDR2 is YYNGEE in the germline V gene. CDR3: CASSSTAGDSYNEQFF. CDR3 DNA sequence: TGTGCCAGCAGCTCTACAGCGGGAGACTCCTACAATGAGCAGTTCTTC. The complete variable domain, with remaining parts taken from reference TRBV9 and TRBJ2-1, reads DSGVTQTPKHLITATGQRVTLRCSPRSGDLSVYWYQQSLDQGLQFLIQYYNGEERAKGNILERFSAQQFPDLHSELNLSSLELGDSALYFCASSSTAGDSYNEQFFGPGTRLTVL.

This sequence joins TRBV2 and TRBJ1-1; D may be TRBD1 (6 bases). Germline lookup yields CDR1 SNHLY and CDR2 FYNNEI. The CDR3 is 13 amino acids. V was shortened by 5 bases and J by 1 base, with 8 bases between the two germline ends. The CDR3, as DNA: TGTGCCAGCAGTTGGACAGAGAACACTGAAGCTTTCTTT. This gives the protein CASSWTENTEAFF.

This chain uses TRBV28 with TRBJ2-3; D is unresolved. Germline V gene sequence: CDR1 MDHEN, CDR2 SYDVKM. The CDR3 spans 17 residues. The V and J ends lost 5 bases and 3 bases respectively, with 21 bases between them. The CDR3 loop reads CASSPPGLPYMTDTQYF. CDR3 in DNA: TGTGCCAGCAGTCCCCCGGGTCTTCCTTATATGACAGATACGCAGTATTTT.

This chain connects TRBV29-1 to TRBJ1-1; 9 nucleotides line up with TRBD1. The CDR3 sequence is 14 residues long. V shed 4 bases and J 0 bases; nucleotides not matched to a gene: 3. Germline CDR1 reads SQVTM; CDR2 reads ANQGSEA. The CDR3 bases are TGCAGCGTTGCCGGGACAGGGATGAACACTGAAGCTTTCTTT. Protein sequence: CSVAGTGMNTEAFF.

This rearrangement joins TRBV11-2 to TRBJ1-2, with 10 bases matching TRBD1. J lost 8 bases, V lost 5 bases, and 5 bases had no gene match. Germline V CDR1 and CDR2: SGHAT, FQNNGV. The CDR3 contains 13 residues. The CDR3 DNA sequence: TGTGCCAGCAGCCCCGGACAGGGGGGAGGCTACACCTTC. Residues: CASSPGQGGGYTF.

This chain connects TRBV19 to TRBJ2-7; the D gene is possibly TRBD2 (6 bases). The CDR3 consists of 14 residues. CDR1 LNHDA and CDR2 SQIVND come from the germline V gene (reference sequence). Between the trimmed V and J ends, which lost 3 bases and 3 bases, there was a span of 12 bases. This CDR3 reads CASSMGGEVYEQYF. CDR3 nucleotide sequence: TGTGCCAGTAGTATGGGAGGTGAAGTCTACGAGCAGTACTTC.

The chain employs TRBV7-9 and TRBJ2-6; D may be TRBD1 (5 bases). Between the trimmed V and J ends, which lost 5 bases and 0 bases, there was a span of 17 bases. Per germline, CDR1 SEHNR and CDR2 FQNEAQ (reference sequence). The CDR3 length is 18 residues. The CDR3 protein is CASSPFRDSSSGANVLTF. For the CDR3, the DNA is TGTGCCAGCAGCCCTTTCAGGGATTCGAGCTCTGGGGCCAACGTCCTGACTTTC. Filled out from reference TRBV7-9 and TRBJ2-6, the complete variable domain reads DTGVSQNPRHKITKRGQNVTFRCDPISEHNRLYWYRQTLGQGPEFLTYFQNEAQLEKSRLLSDRFSAERPKGSFSTLEIQRTEQGDSAMYLCASSPFRDSSSGANVLTFGAGSRLTVL.

The chain is built from TRBV5-4 and TRBJ2-7, with D tentatively TRBD1 (5 bases). Trimming removed 4 bases from V and 0 bases from J, with 8 bases in between. The CDR3 is 13 residues long. Per germline, CDR1 SGHNT and CDR2 YYREEE (reference sequence). CDR3 DNA sequence: TGTGCCAGCAGCCAGGGTTACTCCTACGAGCAGTACTTC. Translation: CASSQGYSYEQYF.

This chain uses TRBV9 with TRBJ2-2; 7 positions match TRBD1. The trim removed 3 bases at V and 0 bases at J, leaving 5 bases unmatched. There are 16 residues in the CDR3. Germline V CDR1 and CDR2: SGDLS, YYNGEE. CDR3 residues: CASSAGTVANTGELFF. CDR3 sequence (DNA): TGTGCCAGCAGCGCAGGGACAGTCGCGAACACCGGGGAGCTGTTTTTT. The whole variable domain, filled in from reference TRBV9 and TRBJ2-2, reads DSGVTQTPKHLITATGQRVTLRCSPRSGDLSVYWYQQSLDQGLQFLIQYYNGEERAKGNILERFSAQQFPDLHSELNLSSLELGDSALYFCASSAGTVANTGELFFGEGSRLTVL.

This clone came up once. The chain carries TRBV2 and TRBJ1-2; possibly TRBD1 for D (5 bases). The CDR3 loop spans 11 amino acids. V lost 10 bases and J 8 bases, leaving 14 bases between the germline ends. CDR1 and CDR2 from the germline V gene are SNHLY and FYNNEI. The chain's CDR3 is CAIGTGKGYTF. In DNA form, the CDR3 reads TGTGCCATCGGGACTGGGAAGGGCTACACCTTC.

The table lists this clone with a count of one. The rearrangement uses TRBV15 and TRBJ2-2, with a possible D match to TRBD2 (6 bases). The V and J ends lost 1 base and 5 bases respectively, with 11 bases between them. The germline V gene has CDR1 LNHNV and CDR2 YYDKDF (reference sequence). CDR3 length equals 15 residues. The CDR3 coding sequence is TGTGCCACCAGCAGAGCCGGCGCGGGGACCGGGGAGCTGTTTTTT. The encoded protein is CATSRAGAGTGELFF.